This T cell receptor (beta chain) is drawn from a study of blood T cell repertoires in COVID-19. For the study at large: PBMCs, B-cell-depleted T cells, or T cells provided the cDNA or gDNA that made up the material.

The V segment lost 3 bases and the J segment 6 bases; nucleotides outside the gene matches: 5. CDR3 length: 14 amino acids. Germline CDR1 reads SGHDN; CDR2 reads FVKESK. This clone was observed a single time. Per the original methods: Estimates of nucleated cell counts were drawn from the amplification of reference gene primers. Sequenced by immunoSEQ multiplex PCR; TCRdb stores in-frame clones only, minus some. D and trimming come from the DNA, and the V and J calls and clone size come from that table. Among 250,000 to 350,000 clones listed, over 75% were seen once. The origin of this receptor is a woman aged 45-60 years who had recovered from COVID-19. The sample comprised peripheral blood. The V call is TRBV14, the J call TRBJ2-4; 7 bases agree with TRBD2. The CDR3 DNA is TGTGCCAGCAGCCATGCGGGAGCGGGAAACATTCAGTACTTC. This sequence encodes CASSHAGAGNIQYF.